A single sample is the source of the 10 T cell receptor beta chains below, sequenced in a study of shared clonotypes between healthy human individuals. CD45RO-negative, CCR7-selected cells formed the naive CD8 fraction, which excluded terminally differentiated effector memory CD45RA+ cells. Using immunoSEQ multiplex PCR, the repertoire was profiled, and TCRdb retains in-frame clones only, with some absent. This table has about 2.1 million clones, just under 95% appearing once. Sequencing input: naive CD8+ T cells from PBMCs. All receptors come from a young man in good health. Some clones in this sample may be carry-over from other donors' samples.

Regarding this clone: The same CDR3 also results from other DNA sequences found in this sample. J is TRBJ1-2 and V is TRBV9; 8 bases align to TRBD1. Looked up from germline, CDR1 is SGDLS and CDR2 is YYNGEE. The junction had 2 bases not matched to a gene; V was cut back by 3 bases and J by 1 base. This CDR3 has 14 residues. CDR3 nucleotide sequence: TGTGCCAGCAGCGGTGACAGGGGTAACTATGGCTACACCTTC. Its protein is CASSGDRGNYGYTF.

Comments on this clone: Within the sample, other DNA sequences also encode this same CDR3. The chain links TRBV27 to TRBJ2-1, with D uncertain. The CDR3 is 14 amino acids. With 0 bases removed from V and 5 bases from J, the gap between germline ends came to 8 bases. The germline V gene encodes CDR1 MNHEY and CDR2 SMNVEV (reference sequence). DNA for the CDR3: TGTGCCAGCAGTTTATCTGGAGCTCACAATGAGCAGTTCTTC. Its protein is CASSLSGAHNEQFF.

The V and J genes are TRBV4-3 and TRBJ2-2; 14 bases align to TRBD2. The germline gives CDR1 LGHNA, CDR2 YSLEER. With V trimmed by 2 bases and J by 6 bases, 8 bases remained unmatched. This CDR3 is 18 amino acids long. CDR3 residues: CASSQSGLAGVGSGELFF. The CDR3 nucleotides read TGCGCCAGCAGCCAATCGGGACTAGCGGGAGTAGGATCCGGGGAGCTGTTTTTT.

The chain joins TRBV5-1 to TRBJ2-3, with 8 bases identical to TRBD1. The junction had 7 bases not matched to a gene; V was cut back by 3 bases and J by 4 bases. The CDR3 is made up of 15 amino acids. The germline V gene encodes CDR1 SGHRS and CDR2 YFSETQ. The CDR3 loop reads CASSSRTGSPDTQYF. The CDR3 nucleotides are TGCGCCAGCAGCTCGAGGACAGGGAGCCCAGATACGCAGTATTTT.

About this clone: The same CDR3 also results from other DNA sequences found in this sample. CDR3 DNA: TGCGCCAGCAGCCAAGACAGGGGTAGCCCCTACGAGCAGTACTTC. Its translation: CASSQDRGSPYEQYF. The chain employs TRBV4-3 and TRBJ2-7; possible D gene TRBD1, 6 bases. The V gene lost 0 bases and the J gene lost 2 bases, with 11 bases spanning the gap. This CDR3 spans 15 amino acids. CDR1 LGHNA and CDR2 YSLEER come from the germline V gene.

As concerns this clone: Other DNA variants within this sample encode the same CDR3. This sequence joins TRBV28 and TRBJ2-7; D gene ambiguous. Trimming cost V 1 base and J 0 bases, with 1 base left between them. Per germline, CDR1 MDHEN and CDR2 SYDVKM. The CDR3 is 12 residues long. The CDR3 region is CASSLSSYEQYF. CDR3 DNA: TGTGCCAGCAGTTTATCCTCCTACGAGCAGTACTTC.

The J gene is TRBJ1-2, the V gene TRBV9; TRBD1 matches 8 bases. CDR3 length: 17 residues. V shed 3 bases and J 2 bases; nucleotides not matched to a gene: 12. The germline gives CDR1 SGDLS, CDR2 YYNGEE. The CDR3: CASSAPGQAPGNYGYTF. CDR3 coding DNA: TGTGCCAGCAGCGCACCGGGACAGGCCCCAGGGAACTATGGCTACACCTTC.

This chain links TRBV15 with TRBJ1-2; 7 nucleotides line up with TRBD1. V lost 1 base, J lost 6 bases, and 11 bases stayed unmatched. This CDR3 region has 16 residues. Germline V gene sequence: CDR1 LNHNV, CDR2 YYDKDF (reference sequence). DNA for the CDR3: TGTGCCACCAGCAGAGGGGTGGGGACAGTGGGGAATGGCTACACCTTC. This codes for CATSRGVGTVGNGYTF.

In the case of this clone: Other DNA sequences in the same sample also yield this CDR3. V usage is TRBV27 and J usage is TRBJ1-5; the D gene is possibly TRBD1 (5 bases). The length of the CDR3 is 14 residues. From germline, CDR1 is MNHEY and CDR2 SMNVEV (reference sequence). Trimming removed 2 bases from V and 4 bases from J, with 9 bases in between. The CDR3: CASSLGGSNQPQHF. CDR3 coding DNA: TGTGCCAGCAGTTTAGGGGGATCTAATCAGCCCCAGCATTTT.

The rearrangement uses TRBV6-4 and TRBJ2-1; D remains ambiguous. Germline V gene data show CDR1 as MRHNA and CDR2 as SNTAGT. Trimming left V 0 bases short and J 3 bases short, with 9 bases between. The length of the CDR3 is 15 residues. CDR3 loop: CASSDSKAGYNEQFF. CDR3 nucleotides: TGTGCCAGCAGTGACTCGAAGGCAGGCTACAATGAGCAGTTCTTC.